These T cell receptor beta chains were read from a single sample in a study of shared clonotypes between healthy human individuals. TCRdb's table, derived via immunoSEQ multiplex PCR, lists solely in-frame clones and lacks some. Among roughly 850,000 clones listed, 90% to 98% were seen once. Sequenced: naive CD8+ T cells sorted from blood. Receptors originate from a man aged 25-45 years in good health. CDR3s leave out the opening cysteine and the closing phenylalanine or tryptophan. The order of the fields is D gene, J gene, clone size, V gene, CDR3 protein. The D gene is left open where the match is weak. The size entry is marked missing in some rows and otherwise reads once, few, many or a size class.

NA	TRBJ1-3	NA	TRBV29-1	SVEDPGPSGNTIY
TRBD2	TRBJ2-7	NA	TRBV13	ASSPSGRVYEQY
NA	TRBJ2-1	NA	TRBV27	ASSLGRPIKQF
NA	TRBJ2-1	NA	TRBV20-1	SAPGPAEQF
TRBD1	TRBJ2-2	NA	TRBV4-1	ASSQDQTGFAGELF
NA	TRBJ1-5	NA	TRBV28	ASRVGNQPQH
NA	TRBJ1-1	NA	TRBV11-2	ASSFPRLNTEAF
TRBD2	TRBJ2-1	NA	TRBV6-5	ATLQGLARGEQF
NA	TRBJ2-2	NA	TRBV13	ASSHGPGELF
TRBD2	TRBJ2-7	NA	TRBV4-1	ASSQTGTSAYEQY
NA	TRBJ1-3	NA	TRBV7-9	ASSLARPGGRVYGNTIY
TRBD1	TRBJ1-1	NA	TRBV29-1	SVTGQGATEAF
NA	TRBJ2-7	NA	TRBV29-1	SAVRENSYEQY
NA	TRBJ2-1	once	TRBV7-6	ASSVLRPNKQF
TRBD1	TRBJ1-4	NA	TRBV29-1	SVGQGNEKLF
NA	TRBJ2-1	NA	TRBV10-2	ASRVLQFEQF
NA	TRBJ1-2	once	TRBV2	ASKVYPGTDGHGYT
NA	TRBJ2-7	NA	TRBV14	ASSQIGGLSYEQY
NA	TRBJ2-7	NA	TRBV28	ASSLSGRAYEQY
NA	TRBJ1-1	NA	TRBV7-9	ASSANTEAF
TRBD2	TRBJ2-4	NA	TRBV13	ASSFGAAGDSAKNIQY
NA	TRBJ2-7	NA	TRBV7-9	ASSLAQGMVYEQY
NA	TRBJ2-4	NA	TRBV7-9	ASSPQGSAVTKNIQY
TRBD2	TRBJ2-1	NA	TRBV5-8	ASSSGLGYNEQF
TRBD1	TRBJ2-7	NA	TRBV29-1	SVGTGGYEQY
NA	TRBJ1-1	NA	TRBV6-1	ASSVGPMNTEAF
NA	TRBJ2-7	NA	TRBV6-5	ASSYSISGDEQY
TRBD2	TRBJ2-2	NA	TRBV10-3	AISGKPGTSVTGELF
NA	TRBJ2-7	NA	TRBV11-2	ASSSLRATYEQY
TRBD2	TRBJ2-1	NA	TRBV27	ASTDLLAGVGNEQF
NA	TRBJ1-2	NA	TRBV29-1	SVGSGGESYGYT
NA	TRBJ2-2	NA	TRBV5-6	ASSWDTGELF
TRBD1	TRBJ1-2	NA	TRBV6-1	ASRGTVNHGYT
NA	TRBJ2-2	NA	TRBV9	ASSEGNRPLNTGELF
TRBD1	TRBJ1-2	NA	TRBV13	ASSPRTGSGYT
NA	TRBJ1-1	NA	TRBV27	ASSLGAMNTEAF
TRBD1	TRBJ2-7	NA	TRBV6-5	ATSQGTGYEQY
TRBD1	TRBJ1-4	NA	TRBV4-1	ASSQPPGVQGKKLDEKLF
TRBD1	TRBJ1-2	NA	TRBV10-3	AISDVGQGYGYT
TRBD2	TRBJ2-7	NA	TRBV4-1	ASSQVFLLAVKQY
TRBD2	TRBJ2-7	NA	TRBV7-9	ASSWTSGNSYEQY
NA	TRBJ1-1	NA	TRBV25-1	ASSRSQRSGTEAF
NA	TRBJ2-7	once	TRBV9	ASSRRPQSSYEQY
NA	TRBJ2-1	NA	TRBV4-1	ASSQVGGDYNEQF
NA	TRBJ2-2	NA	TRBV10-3	AISEGSSGGELF
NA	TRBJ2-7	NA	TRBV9	ASSVTLRAHEQY
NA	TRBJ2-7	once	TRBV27	ASSLQGRVYEQY
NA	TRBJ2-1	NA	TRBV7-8	ASLDGLAVDNEQF
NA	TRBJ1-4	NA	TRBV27	ASSRTVNEKLF